A single sample gave rise to the 27 T cell receptor beta chains below, sequenced in a study of shared clonotypes between healthy human individuals. This table comes from immunoSEQ multiplex PCR, and its TCRdb copy is limited to in-frame clones, with some not included. The sample has 660,000 or so clones; about 96% are singletons. Naive CD8 cells lacked CD45RO and underwent positive selection for CCR7, leaving out terminally differentiated effector memory CD45RA+ cells. The material sequenced was naive CD8+ T cells sorted from blood. These receptors all stem from a woman aged 25-40 years in good health.

As to this clone: The sample contains more than one DNA sequence encoding this CDR3. The chain has TRBV5-1 and TRBJ2-7; 8 bases line up with TRBD1. The CDR3 loop spans 13 amino acids. V lost 3 bases and J lost 3; bases outside the gene matches: 2. Germline CDR1 reads SGHRS; CDR2 reads YFSETQ. CDR3: CASSWTGSYEQYF. DNA for the CDR3: TGCGCCAGCAGCTGGACAGGGAGCTACGAGCAGTACTTC.

This chain joins TRBV27 and TRBJ1-5, with 7 bases lining up with TRBD1. Trimming cost V 6 bases and J 6 bases; bases outside gene matches: 11. This CDR3 spans 15 amino acids. The germline V gene encodes CDR1 MNHEY and CDR2 SMNVEV (reference sequence). This CDR3 reads CASSPGRGHGQPQHF. Here the CDR3 DNA reads TGTGCCAGCAGCCCGGGTAGGGGGCATGGTCAGCCCCAGCATTTT.

The rearrangement joins TRBV28 to TRBJ2-7; D remains unclear. This CDR3 spans 14 amino acids. Trimming removed 7 bases from V and 0 bases from J, with 13 bases in between. The germline gives CDR1 MDHEN, CDR2 SYDVKM. This CDR3 reads CASTTFASSYEQYF. The CDR3 nucleotides are TGTGCCAGCACCACTTTCGCCAGCTCCTACGAGCAGTACTTC.

This clone was recorded once. J is TRBJ1-1 and V is TRBV4-1, with a tentative D call TRBD1 (6 bases). V was cut by 0 bases and J by 0 bases, with 17 bases left in between. The germline V gene has CDR1 MGHRA and CDR2 YSYEKL. This CDR3 has 18 amino acids. The DNA for the CDR3 is TGCGCCAGCAGCCAAGATTTCTGGACAGAGAGCATGAACACTGAAGCTTTCTTT. It yields the protein CASSQDFWTESMNTEAFF.

The chain joins TRBV6-1 to TRBJ1-5, with TRBD1 matching 7 bases. CDR3 length: 17 amino acids. V shed 3 bases and J 3 bases; nucleotides not matched to a gene: 11. CDR1 is MNHNS and CDR2 is SASEGT in the germline V gene. In DNA, the CDR3 is TGTGCCAGCAGTGAGGCTGTCACAGGGGCTGTCAATCAGCCCCAGCATTTT. Translation: CASSEAVTGAVNQPQHF.

The CDR3: CASSFRDRGLEAFF. In nucleotides, the CDR3 is TGTGCCAGCAGTTTCCGGGACAGGGGTCTTGAAGCTTTCTTT. The chain links TRBV28 to TRBJ1-1, with 10 bases matching TRBD1. Germline assignment: CDR1 MDHEN and CDR2 SYDVKM. Trimming removed 3 bases from V and 7 bases from J; junction bases left unmatched: 5. The CDR3 extends over 14 amino acids.

The J gene is TRBJ2-7, the V gene TRBV27, with no clear D. Germline loops: CDR1 MNHEY, CDR2 SMNVEV (reference sequence). CDR3 length: 16 residues. Trimming cost V 2 bases and J 7 bases, with 21 bases left between them. The CDR3 sequence is CASSLTTASKTGEQYF. The CDR3 DNA is TGTGCCAGCAGTTTAACCACGGCCTCGAAGACCGGGGAGCAGTACTTC.

The CDR3 spells CASNIRTAYEQYF. CDR3 DNA sequence: TGTGCCAGCAACATAAGGACTGCCTACGAGCAGTACTTC. The rearrangement joins TRBV28 to TRBJ2-7; a weak D match, TRBD2 (5 bases). Germline assignment: CDR1 MDHEN and CDR2 SYDVKM. Trimming left V 7 bases short and J 2 bases short, with 12 bases between. The CDR3 contains 13 residues. The full variable domain, its missing parts supplied by reference TRBV28 and TRBJ2-7, is DVKVTQSSRYLVKRTGEKVFLECVQDMDHENMFWYRQDPGLGLRLIYFSYDVKMKEKGDIPEGYSVSREKKERFSLILESASTNQTSMYLCASNIRTAYEQYFGPGTRLTVT.

Concerning this clone: Other nucleotide sequences in the sample specify the same CDR3. The J gene is TRBJ2-7, the V gene TRBV7-9; no reliable D call. Trimming cost V 1 base and J 2 bases, with 9 bases left between them. CDR1 is SEHNR and CDR2 is FQNEAQ in the germline V gene (reference sequence). This CDR3 has 14 residues. CDR3 coding DNA: TGTGCCAGCAGCTTAGTGTCCGGTCCCTACGAGCAGTACTTC. Amino acid sequence: CASSLVSGPYEQYF.

This chain links TRBV11-2 with TRBJ2-7; D not certain. Germline loops: CDR1 SGHAT, CDR2 FQNNGV. Trimming took 8 bases from V and 3 from J, leaving 11 bases between them. This CDR3 has 12 amino acids. The CDR3 bases are TGTGCCAGCGGGCTGACAAGCTACGAGCAGTACTTC. Protein: CASGLTSYEQYF.

In DNA form, the CDR3 reads TGTGCCAGCAGCTCCCGGGACAGGCTTAACTATGGCTACACCTTC. It encodes CASSSRDRLNYGYTF. The chain combines TRBV7-9 with TRBJ1-2; TRBD1 agrees at 8 bases. Germline V gene data show CDR1 as SEHNR and CDR2 as FQNEAQ (reference sequence). CDR3 length equals 15 residues. Trimming cost V 4 bases and J 1 base; bases outside gene matches: 5.

The chain has TRBV7-8 and TRBJ2-1, with D tentatively TRBD2 (5 bases). The CDR3 has 14 residues. V was clipped by 7 bases and J by 0 bases, with 10 bases between them. Germline CDR1 SGHVS, CDR2 FQNEAQ. CDR3 protein: CASTGLYSYNEQFF. CDR3 nucleotide sequence: TGTGCCAGCACTGGACTGTACTCCTACAATGAGCAGTTCTTC.

Regarding this clone: The junction departs from the called germline gene at one end, perhaps through a read error. The rearrangement joins TRBV7-9 to TRBJ2-5; 9 bases match TRBD2. CDR1 is SEHNR, CDR2 FQNEAQ, per germline (reference sequence). The CDR3 is 14 residues long. The CDR3 DNA follows: TGTGCCACCAGCGGACTAGCGACTCAAGAGACCCAGTACTTC. It specifies CATSGLATQETQYF.

This clone has just one count. The chain joins TRBV28 to TRBJ2-7; the match to TRBD2 covers 7 bases. Germline V gives CDR1 MDHEN, CDR2 SYDVKM. Trimming at V came to 3 bases and at J to 6 bases, leaving 11 bases not matched to a gene. The CDR3 has 15 residues. CDR3 in DNA: TGTGCCAGCAGTTTCATCCTGGGCGGGAGTGGCGAGCAGTACTTC. This translates into CASSFILGGSGEQYF.

The CDR3 bases are TGTGCCAGCAGTATCAGTGACGGTAATCAGCCCCAGCATTTT. Translation: CASSISDGNQPQHF. This sequence joins TRBV28 and TRBJ1-5; D remains ambiguous. CDR3 length: 14 residues. V shed 5 bases and J shed 4 bases, with 12 bases lying between them. CDR1 and CDR2 from the germline V gene are MDHEN and SYDVKM.

This chain uses TRBV7-9 with TRBJ1-1; D unclear. V lost 4 bases to trimming and J lost 4 bases, with 16 bases between them. The germline gives CDR1 SEHNR, CDR2 FQNEAQ (reference sequence). The length of the CDR3 is 15 residues. The CDR3 loop reads CASSSSSGEGTEAFF. CDR3 coding DNA: TGTGCCAGCAGCTCGTCGTCCGGGGAGGGCACTGAAGCTTTCTTT.

The chain combines TRBV5-5 with TRBJ2-1; D perhaps matches TRBD2 (6 bases). The germline V gene has CDR1 SGHKS and CDR2 YYEKEE (reference sequence). The V and J ends lost 0 bases and 8 bases respectively, with 12 bases between them. The CDR3 spans 14 residues. The CDR3 sequence: CASSLAGEIHEQFF. In DNA form, the CDR3 reads TGTGCCAGCAGCTTGGCGGGAGAAATACATGAGCAGTTCTTC.

The V call is TRBV5-5, the J call TRBJ1-5; D gene unclear. The germline V gene has CDR1 SGHKS and CDR2 YYEKEE (reference sequence). The CDR3 covers 14 residues. Trimming took off 1 base at V and 3 bases at J, with 8 bases between the two ends. CDR3 protein: CASSLPGYNQPQHF. CDR3 coding DNA: TGTGCCAGCAGCTTGCCCGGATACAATCAGCCCCAGCATTTT.

V and J are TRBV27 and TRBJ2-1; D call uncertain. Germline V CDR1 and CDR2: MNHEY, SMNVEV (reference sequence). This CDR3 has 12 residues. V was pared by 5 bases and J by 6 bases, with 8 bases between. CDR3 nucleotides: TGTGCCAGCAGTCCCCGGCTCAATGAGCAGTTCTTC. Amino acids: CASSPRLNEQFF.

This clone was seen only once. The CDR3 here is CASTTTDGAYEQYF. CDR3 DNA sequence: TGTGCCAGCACCACCACCGACGGAGCCTACGAGCAGTACTTC. The chain employs TRBV13 and TRBJ2-7, with D unresolved. Trimming cost V 7 bases and J 2 bases, with 15 bases left between them. The CDR3 sequence is 14 residues long. Germline V CDR1 and CDR2: PRHDT, FYEKMQ (reference sequence).

The chain links TRBV29-1 to TRBJ1-1; 8 bases agree with TRBD1. This CDR3 has 12 residues. Trimming took 6 bases from V and 10 from J; bases not matched to a gene: 10. The V gene's germline CDR1 is SQVTM and CDR2 ANQGSEA. The CDR3 nucleotides are TGCAGCGTCCTGACAGGGGAAGTGGCAGCTTTCTTT. It specifies CSVLTGEVAAFF.

This chain uses TRBV28 with TRBJ2-7; possible D gene TRBD1, 6 bases. Trimming took off 5 bases at V and 0 bases at J, with 11 bases between the two ends. From germline, CDR1 is MDHEN and CDR2 SYDVKM. CDR3 size: 14 residues. CDR3 nucleotide sequence: TGTGCCAGCAGTCCGTGGACAGACTCCTACGAGCAGTACTTC. This encodes CASSPWTDSYEQYF.

The V gene is TRBV2, the J gene TRBJ2-1, with TRBD2 matching 13 bases. The germline gives CDR1 SNHLY, CDR2 FYNNEI. The V gene end was trimmed by 5 bases and the J gene end by 4 bases; junction bases not matched to a gene: 8. This CDR3 is 17 amino acids long. CDR3 DNA sequence: TGTGCCAGCAGTCCCGGGACTAGCGGGATTTGGTACAATGAGCAGTTCTTC. Its protein product is CASSPGTSGIWYNEQFF.

The chain carries TRBV13 and TRBJ2-7, with D possibly called TRBD1 or TRBD2 (6 bases each). CDR3 length equals 15 residues. Trimming removed 4 bases from V and 4 bases from J, with 17 bases in between. Germline-derived CDR1 and CDR2 are PRHDT and FYEKMQ (reference sequence). The CDR3 DNA sequence: TGTGCCAGCAGCTCCCCCCCGCAGGGGACTTACGAGCAGTACTTC. It yields the protein CASSSPPQGTYEQYF.

This sequence joins TRBV28 and TRBJ2-7; TRBD2 is a possible D gene (5 bases). V was shortened by 8 bases and J by 2 bases, with 16 bases between the two germline ends. Germline V CDR1 and CDR2: MDHEN, SYDVKM. The CDR3 extends over 14 amino acids. CDR3 DNA sequence: TGTGCCAGCTCCCCAGTCGGGGTCCCCTACGAGCAGTACTTC. It codes for CASSPVGVPYEQYF.

The V gene is TRBV10-3, the J gene TRBJ2-3, with 9 bases matching TRBD1. This CDR3 is built from 14 residues. J gave up 6 bases and V 9 bases, and 10 bases lay outside the gene matches. Germline CDR1 is ENHRY and CDR2 is SYGVKD. This CDR3 reads CAIKGWDRDDTQYF. The CDR3 DNA reads as TGTGCCATAAAGGGCTGGGACAGGGATGATACGCAGTATTTT.

The chain employs TRBV5-1 and TRBJ1-1, with D possibly matching TRBD1 (5 bases). Germline CDR1 is SGHRS and CDR2 is YFSETQ. The CDR3 has 14 residues. V shed 6 bases and J shed 5 bases, with 17 bases lying between them. The CDR3 protein is CASTKRGSGTEAFF. The CDR3 DNA follows: TGCGCCAGCACCAAGAGGGGTTCGGGGACTGAAGCTTTCTTT.